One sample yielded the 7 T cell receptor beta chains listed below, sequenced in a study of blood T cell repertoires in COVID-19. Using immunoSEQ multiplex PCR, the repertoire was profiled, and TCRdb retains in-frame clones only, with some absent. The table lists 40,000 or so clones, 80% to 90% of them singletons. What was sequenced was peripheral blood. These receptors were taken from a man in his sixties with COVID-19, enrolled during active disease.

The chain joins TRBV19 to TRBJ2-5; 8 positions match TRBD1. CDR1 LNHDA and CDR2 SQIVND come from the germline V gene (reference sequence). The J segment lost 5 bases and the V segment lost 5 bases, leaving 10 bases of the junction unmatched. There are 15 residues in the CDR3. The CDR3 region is CASSPLGQGVETQYF. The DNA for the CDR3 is TGTGCCAGTAGTCCGCTCGGACAGGGCGTCGAGACCCAGTACTTC.

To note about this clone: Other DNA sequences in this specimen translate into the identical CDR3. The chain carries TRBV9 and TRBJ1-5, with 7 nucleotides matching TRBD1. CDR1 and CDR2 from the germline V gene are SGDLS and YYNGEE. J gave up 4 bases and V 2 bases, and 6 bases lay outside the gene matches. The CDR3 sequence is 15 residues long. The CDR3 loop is CASSVTGAGNQPQHF. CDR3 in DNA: TGTGCCAGCAGCGTTACAGGGGCCGGGAATCAGCCCCAGCATTTT.

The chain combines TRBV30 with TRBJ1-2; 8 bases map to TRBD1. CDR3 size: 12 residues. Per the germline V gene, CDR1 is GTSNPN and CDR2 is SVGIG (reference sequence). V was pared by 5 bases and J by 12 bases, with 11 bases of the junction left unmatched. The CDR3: CAWLRGQASHTF. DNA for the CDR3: TGTGCCTGGCTAAGGGGACAGGCCTCTCACACCTTC.

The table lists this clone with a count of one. Written as DNA, the CDR3 is TGTGCCAGCAGCGGACAGTTGCGATCTGGAAACACCATATATTTT. Translated: CASSGQLRSGNTIYF. The chain has TRBV6-5 and TRBJ1-3, with D possibly TRBD1 on 6 matching bases. The CDR3 is made up of 15 amino acids. Germline CDR1 is MNHEY and CDR2 is SVGAGI. Between the trimmed V and J ends, which lost 6 bases and 1 base, there was a span of 13 bases.

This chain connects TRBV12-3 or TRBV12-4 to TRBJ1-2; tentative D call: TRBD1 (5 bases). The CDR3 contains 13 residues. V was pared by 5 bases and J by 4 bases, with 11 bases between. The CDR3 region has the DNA TGTGCCAGCAGTATCAGGGTCAGCTATGGCTACACCTTC. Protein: CASSIRVSYGYTF.

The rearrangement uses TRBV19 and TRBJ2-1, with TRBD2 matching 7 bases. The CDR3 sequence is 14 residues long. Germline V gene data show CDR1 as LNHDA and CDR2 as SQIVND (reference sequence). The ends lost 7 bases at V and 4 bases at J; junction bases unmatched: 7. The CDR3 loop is CASNPGGGYNEQFF. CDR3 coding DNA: TGTGCCAGTAACCCGGGGGGAGGGTACAATGAGCAGTTCTTC.

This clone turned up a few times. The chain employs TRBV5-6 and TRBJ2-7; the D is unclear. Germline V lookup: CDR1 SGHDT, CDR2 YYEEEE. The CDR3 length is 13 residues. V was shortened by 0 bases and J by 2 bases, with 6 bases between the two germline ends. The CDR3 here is CASSLAVTYEQYF. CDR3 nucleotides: TGTGCCAGCAGCTTGGCGGTCACCTACGAGCAGTACTTC.